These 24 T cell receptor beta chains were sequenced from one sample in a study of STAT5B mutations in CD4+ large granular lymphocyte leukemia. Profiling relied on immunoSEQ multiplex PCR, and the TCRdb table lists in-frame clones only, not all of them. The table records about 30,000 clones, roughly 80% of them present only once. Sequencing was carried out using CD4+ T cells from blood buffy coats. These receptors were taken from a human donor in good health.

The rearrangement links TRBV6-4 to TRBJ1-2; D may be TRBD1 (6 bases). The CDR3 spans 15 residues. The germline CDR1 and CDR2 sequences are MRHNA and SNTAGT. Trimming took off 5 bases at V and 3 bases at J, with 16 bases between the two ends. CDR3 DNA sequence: TGTGCCAGCAGTCCCTCGACAGGCGACTACTATGGCTACACCTTC. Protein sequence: CASSPSTGDYYGYTF.

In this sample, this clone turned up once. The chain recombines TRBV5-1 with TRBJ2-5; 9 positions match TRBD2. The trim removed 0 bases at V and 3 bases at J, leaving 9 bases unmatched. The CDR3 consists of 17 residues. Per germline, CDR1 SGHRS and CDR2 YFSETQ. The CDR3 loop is CASSLAMTSGLKETQYF. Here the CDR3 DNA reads TGCGCCAGCAGCTTGGCGATGACTAGCGGCCTAAAAGAGACCCAGTACTTC.

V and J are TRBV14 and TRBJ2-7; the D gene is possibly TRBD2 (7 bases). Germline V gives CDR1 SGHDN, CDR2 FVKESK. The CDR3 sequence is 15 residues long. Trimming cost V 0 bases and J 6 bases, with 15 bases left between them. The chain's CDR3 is CASSQDLRGAGEQYF. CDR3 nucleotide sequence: TGTGCCAGCAGCCAAGATTTACGGGGGGCAGGCGAGCAGTACTTC. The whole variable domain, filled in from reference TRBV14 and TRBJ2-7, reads EAGVTQFPSHSVIEKGQTVTLRCDPISGHDNLYWYRRVMGKEIKFLLHFVKESKQDESGMPNNRFLAERTGGTYSTLKVQPAELEDSGVYFCASSQDLRGAGEQYFGPGTRLTVT.

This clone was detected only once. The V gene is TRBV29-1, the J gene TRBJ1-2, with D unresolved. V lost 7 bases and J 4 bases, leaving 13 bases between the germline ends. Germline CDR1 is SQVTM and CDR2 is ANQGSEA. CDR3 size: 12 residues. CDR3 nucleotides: TGCAGCGCTGGTCTGGCGCTCTATGGCTACACCTTC. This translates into CSAGLALYGYTF.

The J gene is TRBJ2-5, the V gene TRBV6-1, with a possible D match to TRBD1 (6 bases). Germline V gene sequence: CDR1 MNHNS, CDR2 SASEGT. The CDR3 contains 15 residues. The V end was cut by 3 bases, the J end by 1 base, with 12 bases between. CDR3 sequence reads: CASSDGQLLQETQYF. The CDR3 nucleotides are TGTGCCAGCAGTGACGGACAGCTACTCCAAGAGACCCAGTACTTC.

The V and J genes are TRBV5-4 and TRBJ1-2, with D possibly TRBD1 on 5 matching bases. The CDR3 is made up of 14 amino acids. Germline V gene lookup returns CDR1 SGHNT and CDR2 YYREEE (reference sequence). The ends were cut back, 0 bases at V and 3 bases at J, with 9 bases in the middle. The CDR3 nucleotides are TGTGCCAGCAGCTTGGTAACAGGCGACTATGGCTACACCTTC. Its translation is CASSLVTGDYGYTF.

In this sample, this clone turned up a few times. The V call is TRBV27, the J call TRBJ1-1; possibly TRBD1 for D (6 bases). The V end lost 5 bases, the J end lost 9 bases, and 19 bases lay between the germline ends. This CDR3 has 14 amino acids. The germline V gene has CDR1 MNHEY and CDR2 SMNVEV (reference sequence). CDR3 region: CASSPRTAPLKAFF. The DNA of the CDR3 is TGTGCCAGCAGTCCAAGGACAGCCCCGCTTAAAGCTTTCTTT.

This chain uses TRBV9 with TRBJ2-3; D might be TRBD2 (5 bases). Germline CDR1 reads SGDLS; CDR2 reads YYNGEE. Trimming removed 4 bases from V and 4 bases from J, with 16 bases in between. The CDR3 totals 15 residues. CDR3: CASSLSTSFADTQYF. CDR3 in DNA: TGTGCCAGCAGCCTATCCACTAGTTTCGCAGATACGCAGTATTTT.

CDR3 region: CASSVWVGQGLRVTQYF. The DNA for the CDR3 is TGTGCCAGCAGCGTCTGGGTGGGACAGGGGCTTCGGGTGACCCAGTACTTC. The J gene is TRBJ2-5, the V gene TRBV5-8; TRBD1 agrees at 10 bases. The V segment lost 4 bases and the J segment 7 bases; nucleotides outside the gene matches: 16. Germline V gene lookup returns CDR1 SGHTS and CDR2 YDEGEE. The CDR3 has 17 residues. The full variable domain, in which reference TRBV5-8 and TRBJ2-5 provide the parts outside the CDR3, is EAGVTQSPTHLIKTRGQQATLRCSPISGHTSVYWYQQALGLGLQFLLWYDEGEERNRGNFPPRFSGRQFPNYSSELNVNALELEDSALYLCASSVWVGQGLRVTQYFGPGTRLLVL.

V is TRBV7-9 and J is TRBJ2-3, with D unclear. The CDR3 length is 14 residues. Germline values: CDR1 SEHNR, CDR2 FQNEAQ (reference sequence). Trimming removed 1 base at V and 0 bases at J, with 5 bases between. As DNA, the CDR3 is TGTGCCAGCAGCTTAGGGTCTAGCACAGATACGCAGTATTTT. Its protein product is CASSLGSSTDTQYF. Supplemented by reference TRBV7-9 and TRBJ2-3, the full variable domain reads DTGVSQNPRHKITKRGQNVTFRCDPISEHNRLYWYRQTLGQGPEFLTYFQNEAQLEKSRLLSDRFSAERPKGSFSTLEIQRTEQGDSAMYLCASSLGSSTDTQYFGPGTRLTVL.

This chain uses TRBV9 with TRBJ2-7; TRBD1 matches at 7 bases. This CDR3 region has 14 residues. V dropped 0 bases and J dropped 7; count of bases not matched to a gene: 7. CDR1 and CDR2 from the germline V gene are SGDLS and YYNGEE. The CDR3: CASSVGQGEGEQYF. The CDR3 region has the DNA TGTGCCAGCAGCGTAGGGCAGGGGGAAGGGGAGCAGTACTTC.

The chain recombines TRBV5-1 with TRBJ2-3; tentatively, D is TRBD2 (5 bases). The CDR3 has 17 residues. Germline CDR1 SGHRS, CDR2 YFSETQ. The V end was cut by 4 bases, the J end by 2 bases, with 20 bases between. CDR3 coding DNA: TGCGCCAGCAGCCTATCCTCTAGCACCCGGTACACAGATACGCAGTATTTT. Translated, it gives CASSLSSSTRYTDTQYF.

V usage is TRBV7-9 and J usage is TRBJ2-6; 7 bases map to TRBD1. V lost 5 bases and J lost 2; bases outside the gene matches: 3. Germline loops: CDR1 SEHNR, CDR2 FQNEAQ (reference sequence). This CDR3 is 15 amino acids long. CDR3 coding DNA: TGTGCCAGCAGCCGAGACAGGGCTGGGGCCAACGTCCTGACTTTC. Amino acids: CASSRDRAGANVLTF. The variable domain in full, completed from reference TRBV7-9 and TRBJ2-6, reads DTGVSQNPRHKITKRGQNVTFRCDPISEHNRLYWYRQTLGQGPEFLTYFQNEAQLEKSRLLSDRFSAERPKGSFSTLEIQRTEQGDSAMYLCASSRDRAGANVLTFGAGSRLTVL.

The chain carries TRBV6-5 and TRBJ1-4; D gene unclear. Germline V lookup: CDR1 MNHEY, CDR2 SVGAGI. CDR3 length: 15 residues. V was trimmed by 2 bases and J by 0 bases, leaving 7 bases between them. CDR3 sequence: CASSYPGATNEKLFF. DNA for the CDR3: TGTGCCAGCAGTTACCCGGGCGCAACTAATGAAAAACTGTTTTTT.

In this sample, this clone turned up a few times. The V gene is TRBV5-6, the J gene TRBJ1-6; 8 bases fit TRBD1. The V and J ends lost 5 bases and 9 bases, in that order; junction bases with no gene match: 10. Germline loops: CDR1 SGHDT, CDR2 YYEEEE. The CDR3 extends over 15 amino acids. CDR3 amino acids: CASRGTGRVGSPLHF. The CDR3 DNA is TGTGCCAGCAGAGGGACAGGTCGAGTTGGTTCACCCCTCCACTTT.

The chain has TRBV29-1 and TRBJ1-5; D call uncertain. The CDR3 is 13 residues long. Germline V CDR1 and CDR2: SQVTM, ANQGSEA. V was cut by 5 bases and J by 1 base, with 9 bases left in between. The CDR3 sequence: CSVKTESNQPQHF. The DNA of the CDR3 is TGCAGCGTTAAGACCGAAAGCAATCAGCCCCAGCATTTT.

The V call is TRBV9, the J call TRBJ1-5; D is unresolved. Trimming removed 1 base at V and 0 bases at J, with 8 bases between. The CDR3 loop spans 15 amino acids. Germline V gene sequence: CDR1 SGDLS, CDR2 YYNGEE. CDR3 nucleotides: TGTGCCAGCAGCGTACCACAACATAGCAATCAGCCCCAGCATTTT. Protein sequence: CASSVPQHSNQPQHF.

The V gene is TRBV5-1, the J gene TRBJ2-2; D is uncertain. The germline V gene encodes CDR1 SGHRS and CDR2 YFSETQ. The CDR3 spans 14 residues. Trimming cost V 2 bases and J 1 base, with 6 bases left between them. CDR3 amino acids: CASSFGKNTGELFF. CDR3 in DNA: TGCGCCAGCAGCTTTGGCAAGAACACCGGGGAGCTGTTTTTT.

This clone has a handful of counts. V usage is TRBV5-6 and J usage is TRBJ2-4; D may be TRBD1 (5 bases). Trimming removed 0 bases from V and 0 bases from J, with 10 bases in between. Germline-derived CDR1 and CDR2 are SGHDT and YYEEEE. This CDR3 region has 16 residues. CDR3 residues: CASSLEAGLAKNIQYF. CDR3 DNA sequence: TGTGCCAGCAGCTTGGAGGCAGGGCTAGCCAAAAACATTCAGTACTTC.

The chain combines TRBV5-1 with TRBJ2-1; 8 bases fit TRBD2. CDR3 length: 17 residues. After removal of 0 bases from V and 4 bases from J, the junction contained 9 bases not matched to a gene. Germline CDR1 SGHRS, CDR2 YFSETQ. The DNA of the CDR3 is TGCGCCAGCAGCTTGGGCGGTGCGGGGGGCCCTTACAATGAGCAGTTCTTC. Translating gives CASSLGGAGGPYNEQFF.

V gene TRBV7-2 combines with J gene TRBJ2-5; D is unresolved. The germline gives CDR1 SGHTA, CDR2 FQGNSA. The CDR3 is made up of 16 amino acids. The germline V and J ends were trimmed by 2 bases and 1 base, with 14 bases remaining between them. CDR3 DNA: TGTGCCAGCAGCTTACTTTCGACCGTCTTCCAAGAGACCCAGTACTTC. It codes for CASSLLSTVFQETQYF.

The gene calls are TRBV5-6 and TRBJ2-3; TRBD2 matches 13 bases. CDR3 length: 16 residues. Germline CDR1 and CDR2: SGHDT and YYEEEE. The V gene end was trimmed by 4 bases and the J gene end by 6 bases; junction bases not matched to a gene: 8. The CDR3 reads CASSLLLAGGLDTQYF. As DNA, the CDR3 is TGTGCCAGCAGCCTGTTACTAGCGGGAGGGCTGGATACGCAGTATTTT. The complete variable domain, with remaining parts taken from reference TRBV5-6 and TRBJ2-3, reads DAGVTQSPTHLIKTRGQQVTLRCSPKSGHDTVSWYQQALGQGPQFIFQYYEEEERQRGNFPDRFSGHQFPNYSSELNVNALLLGDSALYLCASSLLLAGGLDTQYFGPGTRLTVL.

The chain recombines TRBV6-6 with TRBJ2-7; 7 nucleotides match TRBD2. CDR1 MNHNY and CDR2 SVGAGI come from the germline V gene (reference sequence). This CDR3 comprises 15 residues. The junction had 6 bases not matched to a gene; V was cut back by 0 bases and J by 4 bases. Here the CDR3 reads CASSYSRREGYEQYF. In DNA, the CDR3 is TGTGCCAGCAGTTACTCTCGCAGGGAGGGATACGAGCAGTACTTC.

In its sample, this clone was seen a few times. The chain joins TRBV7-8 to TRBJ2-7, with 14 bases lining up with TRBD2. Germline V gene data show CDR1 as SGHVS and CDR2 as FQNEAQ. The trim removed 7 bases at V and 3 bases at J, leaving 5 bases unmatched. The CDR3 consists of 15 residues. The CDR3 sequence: CASTVGTSGSYEQYF. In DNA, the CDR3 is TGTGCCAGCACCGTTGGGACTAGCGGGAGCTACGAGCAGTACTTC.